The 3 T cell receptor beta chains below come from one sample, sequenced in a study of CD8+ T cells in alopecia areata. Noted treatment: oral pan-JAK inhibitor, 5-10 mg twice daily. Extracted RNA was reverse transcribed into cDNA, the sequencing template. Generated by immunoSEQ multiplex PCR, the TCRdb table keeps only in-frame clones and is missing some. The table has 110,000 to 150,000 clones, about four fifths seen once; the top ten hold approximately 25%. The sample here was CD8+ T cells sorted from blood, taken at week 4, from a patient treated with tofacitinib. All receptors derive from a human donor with alopecia areata.

The V gene is TRBV6-5, the J gene TRBJ2-1; the D gene is possibly TRBD1 (6 bases). Germline V gives CDR1 MNHEY, CDR2 SVGAGI. The CDR3 has 14 residues. V shed 2 bases and J shed 7 bases, with 12 bases lying between them. The CDR3 loop reads CASSYQGLHNEQFF. The CDR3 DNA follows: TGTGCCAGCAGTTACCAGGGGCTCCATAATGAGCAGTTCTTC.

This sequence joins TRBV4-3 and TRBJ2-7; 10 bases fit TRBD1. The germline gives CDR1 LGHNA, CDR2 YSLEER. J was trimmed by 4 bases and V by 1 base; bases with no gene match: 1. This CDR3 region has 14 residues. The CDR3 loop is CASSQGGQGYEQYF. CDR3 sequence (DNA): TGCGCCAGCAGCCAAGGGGGACAGGGGTACGAGCAGTACTTC.

In this sample, this clone turned up a few times. The chain recombines TRBV29-1 with TRBJ1-2, with D unresolved. Germline V gene data show CDR1 as SQVTM and CDR2 as ANQGSEA. V lost 3 bases, J lost 3 bases, and 8 bases lay in between. The CDR3 has 12 residues. CDR3 nucleotides: TGCAGCGTTGATGACCCAGACTATGGCTACACCTTC. As protein: CSVDDPDYGYTF.